This passage covers 13 T cell receptor beta chains from one sample sequenced in a study of T cell responses to AZD1222 COVID-19 vaccine (dated by TCRdb to 2020 to 2023). The time point label on this specimen signifies: about 28 days (+/-7) after the second vaccine dose. Library preparation employed the immunoSEQ multiplex PCR assay. Here the immuneACCESS table is served through TCRdb, limited to in-frame sequences with V and J called. Missing clones are a known gap in these copies; in checked studies unresolved V genes cover under half, and the rest lacks a known reason. A total of approximately 150,000 clones appear in this sample, approximately 90% of them only once. The ten largest clones add up to 1.1% of the sample. The sequencing used peripheral blood, collected 28 days after the second AZD1222 dose. These receptors were obtained from an adult who received the AZD1222 COVID-19 vaccine.

This rearrangement joins TRBV6-5 to TRBJ2-2, with D possibly being TRBD1 or TRBD2 (6 bases each). The germline V gene encodes CDR1 MNHEY and CDR2 SVGAGI. The germline V and J ends were trimmed by 5 bases and 6 bases, with 13 bases remaining between them. The CDR3 consists of 14 residues. CDR3 bases: TGTGCCAGCAGTACCTACAGGGAGGCCGGGGAGCTGTTTTTT. Amino acids: CASSTYREAGELFF.

The J gene is TRBJ1-2, the V gene TRBV20-1; D is unresolved. The CDR3 has 8 residues. In germline, CDR1 is DFQATT, CDR2 SNEGSKA (reference sequence). CDR3 in amino acids: CTVGGYTF. CDR3 sequence (DNA): TGCACCGTGGGCGGCTACACCTTC.

The rearrangement links TRBV5-4 to TRBJ2-1, with 9 nucleotides matching TRBD2. Germline V gene lookup returns CDR1 SGHNT and CDR2 YYREEE (reference sequence). The CDR3 has 15 amino acids. The junction had 2 bases not matched to a gene; V was cut back by 2 bases and J by 2 bases. The CDR3 loop reads CASSFGGGAYNEQFF. As DNA, the CDR3 is TGTGCCAGCAGCTTCGGCGGGGGGGCCTACAATGAGCAGTTCTTC.

The V call is TRBV5-1, the J call TRBJ2-3; D is undetermined. The CDR3 has 14 residues. Per the germline V gene, CDR1 is SGHRS and CDR2 is YFSETQ. V was clipped by 4 bases and J by 6 bases, with 15 bases between them. The CDR3 is CASSPNSGTDTQYF. The CDR3 nucleotides are TGCGCCAGCAGCCCTAATAGTGGTACGGATACGCAGTATTTT. Using reference TRBV5-1 and TRBJ2-3 for the parts outside the CDR3, the full variable domain is KAGVTQTPRYLIKTRGQQVTLSCSPISGHRSVSWYQQTPGQGLQFLFEYFSETQRNKGNFPGRFSGRQFSNSRSEMNVSTLELGDSALYLCASSPNSGTDTQYFGPGTRLTVL.

This clone was found a few times. The chain uses TRBV2 and TRBJ2-3; 12 nucleotides line up with TRBD2. Looked up from germline, CDR1 is SNHLY and CDR2 is FYNNEI. The CDR3 consists of 15 residues. With 6 bases clipped from V and 6 bases from J, the junction kept 7 bases outside the gene matches. CDR3 DNA sequence: TGTGCCAGCAGCGGACTAGCGGGGCCCTCGGATACGCAGTATTTT. It translates to CASSGLAGPSDTQYF.

This chain links TRBV19 with TRBJ1-4; 7 bases fit TRBD1. This CDR3 comprises 14 residues. Unmatched junction bases numbered 7, after V lost 7 bases and J lost 5 bases. Germline lookup yields CDR1 LNHDA and CDR2 SQIVND (reference sequence). CDR3 in DNA: TGTGCCAGTAATGACAGGGTGCTAAATGAAAAACTGTTTTTT. This translates into CASNDRVLNEKLFF.

Only a few counts were recorded for this clone. The chain links TRBV5-8 to TRBJ1-1; 7 bases align to TRBD1. Trimming removed 4 bases from V and 2 bases from J; junction bases left unmatched: 8. CDR3 size: 15 residues. Germline lookup yields CDR1 SGHTS and CDR2 YDEGEE. The CDR3 DNA reads as TGTGCCAGCAGCCATGGGACAGCTTTCAACACTGAAGCTTTCTTT. Protein sequence: CASSHGTAFNTEAFF.

In this sample, this clone turned up once. CDR3 region: CASSLADNYGYTF. CDR3 DNA sequence: TGCGCCAGCAGCTTAGCCGACAACTATGGCTACACCTTC. V and J are TRBV5-1 and TRBJ1-2; D is unresolved. V lost 2 bases and J lost 2, with 7 bases in between. The CDR3 has 13 amino acids. Germline V lookup: CDR1 SGHRS, CDR2 YFSETQ.

This chain joins TRBV6-5 and TRBJ1-5; possible D gene TRBD1, 5 bases. CDR3 length: 15 residues. Deletions cut 5 bases from V and 3 bases from J, with 14 bases between. CDR1 and CDR2 from the germline V gene are MNHEY and SVGAGI. CDR3 sequence: CASSPGGTINQPQHF. The CDR3 DNA follows: TGTGCCAGCAGTCCTGGGGGGACTATCAATCAGCCCCAGCATTTT.

The chain uses TRBV19 and TRBJ1-5; 7 bases match TRBD1. V shed 3 bases and J 3 bases; nucleotides not matched to a gene: 2. The CDR3 is 14 residues long. CDR1 and CDR2 (germline): LNHDA, SQIVND (reference sequence). The DNA of the CDR3 is TGTGCCAGTAGTATGGGACAGCTCAATCAGCCCCAGCATTTT. Its translation is CASSMGQLNQPQHF.

The chain uses TRBV18 and TRBJ2-3; TRBD1 agrees at 7 bases. The germline gives CDR1 KGHSH, CDR2 LQKENI. This CDR3 contains 15 residues. V was pared by 0 bases and J by 4 bases, with 4 bases of the junction left unmatched. The DNA of the CDR3 is TGTGCCAGCTCACCACCTTACAGGGGTCCAGATACGCAGTATTTT. Translation: CASSPPYRGPDTQYF.

This chain connects TRBV4-1 to TRBJ1-6; possible D gene TRBD1, 5 bases. Germline CDR1 and CDR2: MGHRA and YSYEKL. Between the trimmed V and J ends, which lost 1 base and 10 bases, there was a span of 14 bases. The CDR3 length is 15 residues. CDR3 DNA sequence: TGCGCCAGCAGCCAAGTGGTGTTCGGGACCTCACCCCTCCACTTT. Residues: CASSQVVFGTSPLHF.

The V call is TRBV9, the J call TRBJ2-5; 12 bases line up with TRBD1. The CDR3 runs to 15 residues. Looked up from germline, CDR1 is SGDLS and CDR2 is YYNGEE. With 3 bases clipped from V and 5 bases from J, the junction kept 5 bases outside the gene matches. The CDR3: CASSAGQGAGETQYF. The DNA of the CDR3 is TGTGCCAGCAGCGCGGGACAGGGGGCTGGCGAGACCCAGTACTTC.